This T cell receptor beta chain was captured by sequencing in a study of T cell changes during pregnancy in multiple sclerosis. Clones were read by immunoSEQ multiplex PCR, and TCRdb kept only the in-frame ones, dropping some. This repertoire shows 65,000 to 95,000 clones, over 75% found once; its top ten account for approximately 2%. This CDR3 region has 19 residues. Germline assignment: CDR1 MNHEY and CDR2 SMNVEV (reference sequence). J lost 0 bases, V lost 3 bases, and 14 bases had no gene match. The chain has TRBV27 and TRBJ1-1; 9 bases fit TRBD1. The clonotype was recovered from a female donor with multiple sclerosis, enrolled in a pregnancy study. This sample comprised peripheral blood, obtained before pregnancy. CDR3 DNA: TGTGCCAGCAGTTTTTTGGGACAGGGCGGCCCGAACATGAACACTGAAGCTTTCTTT. It specifies CASSFLGQGGPNMNTEAFF.